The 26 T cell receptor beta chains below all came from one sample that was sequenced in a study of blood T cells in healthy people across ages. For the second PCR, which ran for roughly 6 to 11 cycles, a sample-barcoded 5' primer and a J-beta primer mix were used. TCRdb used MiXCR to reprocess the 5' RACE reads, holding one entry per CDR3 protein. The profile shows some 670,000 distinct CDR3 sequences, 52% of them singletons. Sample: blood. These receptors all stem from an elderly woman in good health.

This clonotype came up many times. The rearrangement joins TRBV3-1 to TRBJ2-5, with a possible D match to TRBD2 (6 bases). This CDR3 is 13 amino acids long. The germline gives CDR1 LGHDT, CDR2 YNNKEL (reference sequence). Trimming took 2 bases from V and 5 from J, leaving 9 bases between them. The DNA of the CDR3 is TGTGCCAGCAGCCAATCAGGGAGGGAGACCCAGTACTTC. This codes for CASSQSGRETQYF.

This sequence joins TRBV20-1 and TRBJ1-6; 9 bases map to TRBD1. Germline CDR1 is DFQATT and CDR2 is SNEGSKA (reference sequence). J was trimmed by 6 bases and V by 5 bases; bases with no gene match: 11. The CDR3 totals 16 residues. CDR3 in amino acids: CSAVKDRGGLNSPLHF. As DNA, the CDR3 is TGCAGTGCTGTTAAAGACAGGGGGGGCCTTAATTCACCCCTCCACTTT.

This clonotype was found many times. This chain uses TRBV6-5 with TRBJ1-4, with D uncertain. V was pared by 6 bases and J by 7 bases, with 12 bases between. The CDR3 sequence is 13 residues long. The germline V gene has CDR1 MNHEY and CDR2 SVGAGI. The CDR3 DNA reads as TGTGCCAGCAGCCACATGCAGTCTGAAAAACTGTTTTTT. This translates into CASSHMQSEKLFF.

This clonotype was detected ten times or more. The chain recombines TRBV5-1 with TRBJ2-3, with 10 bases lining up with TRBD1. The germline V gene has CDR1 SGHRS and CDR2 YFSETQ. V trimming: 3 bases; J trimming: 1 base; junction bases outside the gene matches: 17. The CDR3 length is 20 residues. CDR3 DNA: TGCGCCAGCAGCTATAGGGACAGGGGCTTCGGGAGAACGGGCACAGATACGCAGTATTTT. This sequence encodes CASSYRDRGFGRTGTDTQYF.

For the CDR3, the DNA is TGTGCCAGCAATAGACAGGGCGTTCACAATGAGCAGTTCTTC. Its protein is CASNRQGVHNEQFF. The chain recombines TRBV2 with TRBJ2-1, with 7 nucleotides matching TRBD1. CDR1 is SNHLY and CDR2 is FYNNEI in the germline V gene. V lost 7 bases, J lost 5 bases, and 8 bases stayed unmatched. There are 14 residues in the CDR3.

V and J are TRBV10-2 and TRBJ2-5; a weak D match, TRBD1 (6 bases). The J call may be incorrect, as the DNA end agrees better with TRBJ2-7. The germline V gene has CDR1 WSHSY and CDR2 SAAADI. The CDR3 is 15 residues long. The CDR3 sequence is CASSESKTGPYEQYF. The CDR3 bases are TGCGCCAGCAGTGAGTCTAAGACAGGACCCTACGAGCAGTACTTC.

CDR3 in amino acids: CASSHETGGDEQYF. The CDR3 DNA is TGTGCCAGCAGTCATGAGACAGGGGGGGACGAGCAGTACTTC. The chain links TRBV6-6 to TRBJ2-7, with 9 bases that match TRBD1. Germline V gene sequence: CDR1 MNHNY, CDR2 SVGAGI (reference sequence). The CDR3 runs to 14 residues. The J segment lost 5 bases and the V segment lost 5 bases, leaving 7 bases of the junction unmatched.

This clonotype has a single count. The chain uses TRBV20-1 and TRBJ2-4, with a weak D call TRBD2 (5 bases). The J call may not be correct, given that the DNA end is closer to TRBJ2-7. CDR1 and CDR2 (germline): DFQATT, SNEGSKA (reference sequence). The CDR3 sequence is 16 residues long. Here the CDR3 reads CSATHQLRGASSEQYF. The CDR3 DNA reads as TGCAGTGCTACGCATCAGCTACGGGGTGCATCTAGCGAGCAGTACTTC.

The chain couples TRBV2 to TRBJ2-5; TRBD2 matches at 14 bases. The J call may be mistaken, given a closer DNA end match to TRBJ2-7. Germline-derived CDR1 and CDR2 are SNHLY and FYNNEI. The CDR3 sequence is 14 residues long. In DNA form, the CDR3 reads TGTGCCAGCAGGGGACTAGCGGGAGTGTCCGAGCAGTACTTC. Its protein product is CASRGLAGVSEQYF.

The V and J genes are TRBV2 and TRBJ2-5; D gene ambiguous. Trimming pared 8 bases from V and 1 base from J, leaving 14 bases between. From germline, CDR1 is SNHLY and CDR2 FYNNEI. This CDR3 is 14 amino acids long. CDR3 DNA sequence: TGTGCCAGCTCGCGTGTTGAGGCCCAAGAGACCCAGTACTTC. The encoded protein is CASSRVEAQETQYF.

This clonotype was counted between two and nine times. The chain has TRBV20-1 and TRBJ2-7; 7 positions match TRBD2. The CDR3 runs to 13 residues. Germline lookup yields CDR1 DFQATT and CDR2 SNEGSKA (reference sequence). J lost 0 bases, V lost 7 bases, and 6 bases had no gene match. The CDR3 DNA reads TGCAGTGGAAGGGGAGGGTACTCCTACGAGCAGTACTTC. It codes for CSGRGGYSYEQYF.

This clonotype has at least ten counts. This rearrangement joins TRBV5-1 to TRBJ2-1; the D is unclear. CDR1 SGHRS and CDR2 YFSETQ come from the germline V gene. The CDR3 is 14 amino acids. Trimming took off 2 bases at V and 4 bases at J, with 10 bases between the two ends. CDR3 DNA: TGCGCCAGCAGCTTCCAGGACGCATACAATGAGCAGTTCTTC. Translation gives CASSFQDAYNEQFF.

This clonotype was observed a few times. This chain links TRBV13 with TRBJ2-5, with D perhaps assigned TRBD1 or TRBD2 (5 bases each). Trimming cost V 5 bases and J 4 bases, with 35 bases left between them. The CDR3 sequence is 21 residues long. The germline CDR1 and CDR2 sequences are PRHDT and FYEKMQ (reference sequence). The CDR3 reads CASSQEPGTETAKSSGETQYF. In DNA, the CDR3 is TGTGCCAGCAGCCAAGAGCCCGGGACCGAGACCGCCAAGAGCTCTGGAGAGACCCAGTACTTC.

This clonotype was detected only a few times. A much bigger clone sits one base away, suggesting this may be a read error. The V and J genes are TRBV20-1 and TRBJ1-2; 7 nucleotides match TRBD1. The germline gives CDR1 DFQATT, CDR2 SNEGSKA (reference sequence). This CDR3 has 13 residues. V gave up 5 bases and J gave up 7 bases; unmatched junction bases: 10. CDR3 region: CSADSDRLAGYTF. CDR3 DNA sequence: TGCAGTGCTGACTCGGACAGGCTGGCTGGCTACACCTTC.

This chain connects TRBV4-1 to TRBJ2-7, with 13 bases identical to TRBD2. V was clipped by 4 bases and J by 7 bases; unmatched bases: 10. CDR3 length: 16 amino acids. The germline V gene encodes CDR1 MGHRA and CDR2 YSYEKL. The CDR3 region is CASSPPGTSGTNEQYF. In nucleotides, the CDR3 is TGCGCCAGCAGCCCTCCCGGGACTAGCGGGACTAATGAGCAGTACTTC.

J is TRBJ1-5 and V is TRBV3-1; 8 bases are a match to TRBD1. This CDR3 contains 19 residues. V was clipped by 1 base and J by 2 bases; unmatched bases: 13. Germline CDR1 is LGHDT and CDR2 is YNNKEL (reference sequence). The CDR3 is CASSQGPGGEGWGNQPQHF. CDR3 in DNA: TGTGCCAGCAGCCAAGGTCCAGGGGGCGAAGGGTGGGGCAATCAGCCCCAGCATTTT.

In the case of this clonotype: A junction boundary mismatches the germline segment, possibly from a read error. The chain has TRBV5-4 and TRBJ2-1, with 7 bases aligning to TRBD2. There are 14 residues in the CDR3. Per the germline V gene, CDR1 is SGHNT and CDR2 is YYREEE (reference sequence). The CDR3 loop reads CASREAGSYSEQFF. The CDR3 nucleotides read TGCGCCAGCAGGGAAGCGGGATCCTACAGCGAGCAGTTCTTC.

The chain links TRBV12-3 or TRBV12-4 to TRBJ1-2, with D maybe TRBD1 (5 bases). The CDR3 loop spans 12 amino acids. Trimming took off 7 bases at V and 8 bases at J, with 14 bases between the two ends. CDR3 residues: CASTGGEGGYTF. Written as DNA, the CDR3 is TGTGCCAGCACTGGGGGAGAGGGAGGCTACACCTTC.

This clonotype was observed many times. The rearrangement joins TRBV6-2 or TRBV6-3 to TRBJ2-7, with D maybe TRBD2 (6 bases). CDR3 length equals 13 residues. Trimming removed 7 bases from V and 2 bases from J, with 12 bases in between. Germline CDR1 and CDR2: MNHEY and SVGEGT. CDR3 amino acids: CASTWGRTYEQYF. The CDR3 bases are TGTGCCAGCACCTGGGGGAGGACCTACGAGCAGTACTTC.

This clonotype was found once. The DNA of the CDR3 is TGCAGCGCTCCACGACAGGGAGGTTTGCCAGAGACCCAGTACTTC. Protein sequence: CSAPRQGGLPETQYF. The chain is built from TRBV29-1 and TRBJ2-7, with D perhaps matching TRBD1 (7 bases). The DNA matches TRBJ2-5 better at its end, which makes the J call doubtful. Looked up from germline, CDR1 is SQVTM and CDR2 is ANQGSEA. The CDR3 totals 15 residues.

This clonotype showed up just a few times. CDR3 sequence (DNA): TGCAGTGCCCCAGGGATCAATCAGCCCCAGCATTTT. It is translated as CSAPGINQPQHF. V usage is TRBV20-1 and J usage is TRBJ1-5; possibly TRBD1 for D (5 bases). Trimming removed 6 bases from V and 3 bases from J, with 9 bases in between. The CDR3 consists of 12 residues. The germline gives CDR1 DFQATT, CDR2 SNEGSKA (reference sequence).

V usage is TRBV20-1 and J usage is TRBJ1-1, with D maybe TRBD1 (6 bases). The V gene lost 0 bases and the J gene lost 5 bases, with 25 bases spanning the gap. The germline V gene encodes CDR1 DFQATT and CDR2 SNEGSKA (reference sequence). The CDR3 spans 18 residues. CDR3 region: CSARDWGTGRDQRTEAFF. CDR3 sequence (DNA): TGCAGTGCTAGAGATTGGGGAACAGGGAGGGATCAGCGGACTGAAGCTTTCTTT.

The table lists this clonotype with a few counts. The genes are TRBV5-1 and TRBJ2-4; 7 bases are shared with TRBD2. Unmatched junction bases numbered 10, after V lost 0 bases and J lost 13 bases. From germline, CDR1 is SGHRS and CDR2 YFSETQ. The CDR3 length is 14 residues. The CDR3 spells CASSLDVSGQPQYF. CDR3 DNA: TGCGCCAGCAGCTTGGATGTTAGCGGGCAACCACAGTACTTC.

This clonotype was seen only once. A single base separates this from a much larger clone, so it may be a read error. The CDR3 DNA reads as TGCAGTGCTAGAGATCCCCTGTGGAGCCAGGCATCCTGCGAGCAGTACTTC. As protein: CSARDPLWSQASCEQYF. This chain connects TRBV20-1 to TRBJ2-7, with D unclear. Germline V gene sequence: CDR1 DFQATT, CDR2 SNEGSKA (reference sequence). There are 17 residues in the CDR3.

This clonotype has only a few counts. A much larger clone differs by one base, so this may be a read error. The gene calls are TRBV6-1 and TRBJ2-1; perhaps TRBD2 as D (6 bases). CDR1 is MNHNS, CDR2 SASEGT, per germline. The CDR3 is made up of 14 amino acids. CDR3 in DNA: TGTGCCAGCAGGGAAGGGACTGGGTACAATGAGCAGTTCTTC. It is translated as CASREGTGYNEQFF.

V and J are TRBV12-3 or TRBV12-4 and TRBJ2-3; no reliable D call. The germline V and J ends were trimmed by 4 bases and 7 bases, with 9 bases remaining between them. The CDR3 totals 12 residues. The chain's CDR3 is CASSSITYTQYF. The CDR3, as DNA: TGTGCCAGCAGTTCGATTACATATACGCAGTATTTT.